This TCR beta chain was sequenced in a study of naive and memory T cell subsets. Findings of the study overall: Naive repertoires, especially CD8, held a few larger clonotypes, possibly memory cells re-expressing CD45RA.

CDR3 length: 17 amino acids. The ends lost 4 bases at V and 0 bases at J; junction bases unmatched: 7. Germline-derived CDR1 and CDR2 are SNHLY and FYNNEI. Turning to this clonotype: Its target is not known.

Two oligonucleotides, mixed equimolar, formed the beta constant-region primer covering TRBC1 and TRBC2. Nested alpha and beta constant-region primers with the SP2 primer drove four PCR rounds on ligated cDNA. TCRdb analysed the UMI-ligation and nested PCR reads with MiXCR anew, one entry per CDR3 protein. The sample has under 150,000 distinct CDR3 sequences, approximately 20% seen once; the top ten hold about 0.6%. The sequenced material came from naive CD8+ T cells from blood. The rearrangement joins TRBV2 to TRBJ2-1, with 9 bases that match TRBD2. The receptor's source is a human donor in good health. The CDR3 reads CASSGLAGLDSYNEQFF. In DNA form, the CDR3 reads TGTGCCAGCAGTGGCCTAGCGGGATTGGACTCCTACAATGAGCAGTTCTTC. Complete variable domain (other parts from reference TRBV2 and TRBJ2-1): EPEVTQTPSHQVTQMGQEVILRCVPISNHLYFYWYRQILGQKVEFLVSFYNNEISEKSEIFDDQFSVERPDGSNFTLKIRSTKLEDSAMYFCASSGLAGLDSYNEQFFGPGTRLTVL.